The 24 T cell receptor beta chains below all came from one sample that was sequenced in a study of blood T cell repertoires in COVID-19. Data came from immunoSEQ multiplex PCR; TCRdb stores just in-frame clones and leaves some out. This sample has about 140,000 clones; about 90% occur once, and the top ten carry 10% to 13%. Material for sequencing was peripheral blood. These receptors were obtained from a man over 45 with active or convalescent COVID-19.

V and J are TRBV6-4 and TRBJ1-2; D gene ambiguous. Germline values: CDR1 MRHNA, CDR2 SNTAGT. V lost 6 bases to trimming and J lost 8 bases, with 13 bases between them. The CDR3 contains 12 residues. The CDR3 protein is CASRLDGGGYTF. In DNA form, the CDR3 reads TGTGCCAGCAGACTCGACGGAGGAGGCTACACCTTC.

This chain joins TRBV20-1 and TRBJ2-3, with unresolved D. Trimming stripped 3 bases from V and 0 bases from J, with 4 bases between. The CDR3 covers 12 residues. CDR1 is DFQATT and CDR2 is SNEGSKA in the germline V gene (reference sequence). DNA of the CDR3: TGCAGTGCTAGTCAAAGCACAGATACGCAGTATTTT. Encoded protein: CSASQSTDTQYF.

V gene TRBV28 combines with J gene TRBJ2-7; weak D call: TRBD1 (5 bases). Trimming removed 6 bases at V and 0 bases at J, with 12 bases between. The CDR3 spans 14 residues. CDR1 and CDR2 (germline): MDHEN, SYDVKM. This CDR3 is CASRVQEFSYEQYF. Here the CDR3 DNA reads TGTGCCAGCAGGGTACAGGAATTCTCCTACGAGCAGTACTTC. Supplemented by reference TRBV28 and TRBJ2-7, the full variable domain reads DVKVTQSSRYLVKRTGEKVFLECVQDMDHENMFWYRQDPGLGLRLIYFSYDVKMKEKGDIPEGYSVSREKKERFSLILESASTNQTSMYLCASRVQEFSYEQYFGPGTRLTVT.

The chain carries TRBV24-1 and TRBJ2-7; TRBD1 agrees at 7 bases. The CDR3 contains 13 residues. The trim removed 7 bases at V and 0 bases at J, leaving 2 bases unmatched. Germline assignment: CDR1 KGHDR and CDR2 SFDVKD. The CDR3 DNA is TGTGCCACCAGCCCAGGGGGCTCCTACGAGCAGTACTTC. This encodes CATSPGGSYEQYF.

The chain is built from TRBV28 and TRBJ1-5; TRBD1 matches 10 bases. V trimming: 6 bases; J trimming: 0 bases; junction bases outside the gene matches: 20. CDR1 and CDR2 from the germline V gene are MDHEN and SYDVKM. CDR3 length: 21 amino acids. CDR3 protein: CASSLSFYLGTGDYSNQPQHF. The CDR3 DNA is TGTGCCAGCAGCTTGTCCTTCTACCTCGGGACAGGGGACTATAGCAATCAGCCCCAGCATTTT.

The CDR3 region is CASSLSRGTDTQYF. The CDR3, as DNA: TGTGCCAGCAGCTTGTCGAGGGGCACAGATACGCAGTATTTT. This chain links TRBV5-4 with TRBJ2-3, with D maybe TRBD2 (5 bases). Trimming removed 1 base from V and 1 base from J, with 7 bases in between. CDR1 and CDR2 (germline): SGHNT, YYREEE (reference sequence). The CDR3 extends over 14 amino acids.

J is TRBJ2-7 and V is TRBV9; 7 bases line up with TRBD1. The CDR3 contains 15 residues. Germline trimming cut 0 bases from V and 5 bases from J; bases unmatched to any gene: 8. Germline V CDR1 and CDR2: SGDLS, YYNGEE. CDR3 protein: CASSVETGSIHEQYF. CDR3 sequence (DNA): TGTGCCAGCAGCGTAGAGACAGGGAGTATCCACGAGCAGTACTTC.

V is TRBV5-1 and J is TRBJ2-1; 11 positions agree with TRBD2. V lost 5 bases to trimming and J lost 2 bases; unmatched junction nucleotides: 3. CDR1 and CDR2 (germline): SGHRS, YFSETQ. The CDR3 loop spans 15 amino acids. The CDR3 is CASRIAGGPYNEQFF. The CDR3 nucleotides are TGCGCCAGCAGAATAGCGGGAGGGCCCTACAATGAGCAGTTCTTC.

In DNA, the CDR3 is TGTGCCACCAGTGATAGGACAGGGGGGATAGAGACCCAGTACTTC. Its protein is CATSDRTGGIETQYF. The rearrangement links TRBV24-1 to TRBJ2-5, with TRBD1 identical over 10 bases. The CDR3 is made up of 15 amino acids. Germline V gene lookup returns CDR1 KGHDR and CDR2 SFDVKD. Trimming cost V 3 bases and J 4 bases; bases outside gene matches: 4.

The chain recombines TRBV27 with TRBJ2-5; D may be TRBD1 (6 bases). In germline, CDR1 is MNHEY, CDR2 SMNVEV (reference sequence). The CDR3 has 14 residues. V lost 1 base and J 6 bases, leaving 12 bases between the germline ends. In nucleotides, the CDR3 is TGTGCCAGCAGTTTATATGGTACAGGGCAGACCCAGTACTTC. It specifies CASSLYGTGQTQYF.

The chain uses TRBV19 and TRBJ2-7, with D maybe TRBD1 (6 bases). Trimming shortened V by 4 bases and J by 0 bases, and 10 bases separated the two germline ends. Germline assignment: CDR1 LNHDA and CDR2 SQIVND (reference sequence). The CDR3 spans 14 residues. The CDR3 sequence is CASSTGQPSYEQYF. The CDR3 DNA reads TGTGCCAGTAGTACCGGACAGCCCTCCTACGAGCAGTACTTC.

CDR3 region: CASSPTGTSAYEQYF. The CDR3 coding sequence is TGTGCCAGCAGTCCGACCGGGACTAGCGCCTACGAGCAGTACTTC. The genes are TRBV28 and TRBJ2-7, with 10 bases matching TRBD2. The CDR3 is 15 residues long. Germline trimming cut 5 bases from V and 2 bases from J; bases unmatched to any gene: 6. Germline loops: CDR1 MDHEN, CDR2 SYDVKM.

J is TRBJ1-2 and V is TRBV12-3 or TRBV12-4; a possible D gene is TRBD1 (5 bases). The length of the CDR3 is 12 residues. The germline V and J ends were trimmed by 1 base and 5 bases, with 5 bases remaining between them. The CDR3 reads CASSLGQYGYTF. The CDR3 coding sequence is TGTGCCAGCAGTTTAGGACAGTATGGCTACACCTTC.

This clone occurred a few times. CDR3 bases: TGTGCCAGCAGTGACCTGGGACAGGGGGTAAACATTCAGTACTTC. As protein: CASSDLGQGVNIQYF. V usage is TRBV2 and J usage is TRBJ2-4; 11 bases are shared with TRBD1. The germline V gene encodes CDR1 SNHLY and CDR2 FYNNEI. V trimming: 3 bases; J trimming: 6 bases; junction bases outside the gene matches: 4. CDR3 length: 15 residues.

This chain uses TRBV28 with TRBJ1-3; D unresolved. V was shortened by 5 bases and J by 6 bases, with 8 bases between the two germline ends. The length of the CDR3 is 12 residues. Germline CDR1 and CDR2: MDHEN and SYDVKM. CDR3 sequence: CASSPLSNTIYF. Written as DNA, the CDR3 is TGTGCCAGCAGTCCCCTTTCAAACACCATATATTTT.

The CDR3 DNA reads TGTGCCAGCTCACCTCTCGGACAGGGTAATGAAAAACTGTTTTTT. This encodes CASSPLGQGNEKLFF. This chain links TRBV18 with TRBJ1-4, with 8 positions matching TRBD1. The CDR3 is 15 amino acids. After removal of 3 bases from V and 4 bases from J, the junction contained 4 bases not matched to a gene. Looked up from germline, CDR1 is KGHSH and CDR2 is LQKENI.

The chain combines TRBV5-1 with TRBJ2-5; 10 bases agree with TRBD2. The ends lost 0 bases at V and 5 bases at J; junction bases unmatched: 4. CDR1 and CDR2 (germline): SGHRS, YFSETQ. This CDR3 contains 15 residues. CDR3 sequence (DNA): TGCGCCAGCAGCTTGGAGCTAGCGGGAGTTGAGACCCAGTACTTC. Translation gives CASSLELAGVETQYF. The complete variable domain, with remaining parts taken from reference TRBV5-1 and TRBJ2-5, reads KAGVTQTPRYLIKTRGQQVTLSCSPISGHRSVSWYQQTPGQGLQFLFEYFSETQRNKGNFPGRFSGRQFSNSRSEMNVSTLELGDSALYLCASSLELAGVETQYFGPGTRLLVL.

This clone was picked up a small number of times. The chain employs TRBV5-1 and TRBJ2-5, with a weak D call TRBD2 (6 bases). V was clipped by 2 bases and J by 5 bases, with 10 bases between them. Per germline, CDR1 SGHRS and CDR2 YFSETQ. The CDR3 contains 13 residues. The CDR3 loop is CASSFGTWETQYF. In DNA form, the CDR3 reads TGCGCCAGCAGCTTTGGGACTTGGGAGACCCAGTACTTC.

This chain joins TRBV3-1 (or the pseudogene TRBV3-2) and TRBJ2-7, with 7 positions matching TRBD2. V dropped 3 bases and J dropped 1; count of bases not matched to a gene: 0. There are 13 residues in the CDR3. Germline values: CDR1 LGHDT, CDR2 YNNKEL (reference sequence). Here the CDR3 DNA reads TGTGCCAGCAGCCAGCGGGGGTCCTACGAGCAGTACTTC. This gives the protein CASSQRGSYEQYF.

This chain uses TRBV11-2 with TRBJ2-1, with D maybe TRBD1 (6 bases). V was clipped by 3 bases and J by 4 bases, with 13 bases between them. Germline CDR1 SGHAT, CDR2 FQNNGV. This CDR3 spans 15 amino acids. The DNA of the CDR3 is TGTGCCAGCAGCTTTAATCGGGACATATACAATGAGCAGTTCTTC. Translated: CASSFNRDIYNEQFF.

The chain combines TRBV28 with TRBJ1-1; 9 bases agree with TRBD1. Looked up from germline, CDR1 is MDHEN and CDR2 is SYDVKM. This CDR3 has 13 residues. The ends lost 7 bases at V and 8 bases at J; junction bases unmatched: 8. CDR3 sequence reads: CASTQGAIPEAFF. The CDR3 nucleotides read TGTGCCAGCACACAGGGGGCTATACCCGAAGCTTTCTTT.

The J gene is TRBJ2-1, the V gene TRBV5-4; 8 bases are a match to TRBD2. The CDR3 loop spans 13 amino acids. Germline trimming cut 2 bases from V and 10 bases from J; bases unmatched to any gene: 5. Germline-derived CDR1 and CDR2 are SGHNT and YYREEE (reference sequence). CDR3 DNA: TGTGCCAGCAGCTTCAGCGGGAGCCGGGAGCAGTTCTTC. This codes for CASSFSGSREQFF. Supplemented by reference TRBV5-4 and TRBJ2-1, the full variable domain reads ETGVTQSPTHLIKTRGQQVTLRCSSQSGHNTVSWYQQALGQGPQFIFQYYREEENGRGNFPPRFSGLQFPNYSSELNVNALELDDSALYLCASSFSGSREQFFGPGTRLTVL.

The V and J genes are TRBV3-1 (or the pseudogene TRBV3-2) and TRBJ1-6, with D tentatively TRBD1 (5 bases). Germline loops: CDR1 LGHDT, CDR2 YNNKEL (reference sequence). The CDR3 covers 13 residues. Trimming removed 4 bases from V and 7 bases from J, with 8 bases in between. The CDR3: CASSPRQNSPLHF. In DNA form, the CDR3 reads TGTGCCAGCAGCCCCCGACAGAATTCACCCCTCCACTTT.

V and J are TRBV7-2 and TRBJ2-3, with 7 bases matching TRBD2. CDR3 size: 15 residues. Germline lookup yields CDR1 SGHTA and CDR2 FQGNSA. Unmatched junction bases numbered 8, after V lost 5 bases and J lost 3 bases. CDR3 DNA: TGTGCCAGCAGCCCCTGGACTAGAAATACAGATACGCAGTATTTT. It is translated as CASSPWTRNTDTQYF.